These 28 T cell receptor beta chains share one sample of origin, sequenced in a study of long-term antiretroviral therapy in people with HIV. An immunoSEQ assay, version v3.0, was performed at survey level. Using immunoSEQ multiplex PCR, the repertoire was profiled, and TCRdb retains in-frame clones only, with some absent. The data contain tens of thousands of clones, about 95% of them seen just once; the ten biggest clones take up approximately 2.5%. Here the sequenced sample was unsorted PBMCs, taken 3.7 years after starting antiretroviral therapy. The source is a woman in her fifties or sixties with HIV.

CDR3 loop: CASSQAGNTIYF. In nucleotides, the CDR3 is TGTGCCAGCAGCCAAGCGGGAAACACCATATATTTT. The chain couples TRBV14 to TRBJ1-3, with unresolved D. Looked up from germline, CDR1 is SGHDN and CDR2 is FVKESK. This CDR3 region has 12 residues. V was shortened by 1 base and J by 4 bases, with 2 bases between the two germline ends. Full variable domain (missing parts from reference TRBV14 and TRBJ1-3): EAGVTQFPSHSVIEKGQTVTLRCDPISGHDNLYWYRRVMGKEIKFLLHFVKESKQDESGMPNNRFLAERTGGTYSTLKVQPAELEDSGVYFCASSQAGNTIYFGEGSWLTVV.

The rearrangement links TRBV5-1 to TRBJ1-1; D is possibly TRBD1 (6 bases). CDR3 size: 14 residues. Germline values: CDR1 SGHRS, CDR2 YFSETQ. Trimming took off 4 bases at V and 0 bases at J, with 10 bases between the two ends. CDR3 DNA sequence: TGCGCCAGCAGCCGAGGACAGATGAACACTGAAGCTTTCTTT. Protein product: CASSRGQMNTEAFF.

The V call is TRBV29-1, the J call TRBJ2-1; 8 nucleotides match TRBD2. CDR1 and CDR2 (germline): SQVTM, ANQGSEA. This CDR3 spans 14 amino acids. V lost 7 bases, J lost 6 bases, and 11 bases stayed unmatched. The CDR3 DNA reads as TGCAGCGCCGAACTAGCGGCGAATGTCAATGAGCAGTTCTTC. Protein product: CSAELAANVNEQFF.

The chain combines TRBV27 with TRBJ2-1, with a weak D call TRBD1 (6 bases). The germline gives CDR1 MNHEY, CDR2 SMNVEV (reference sequence). The CDR3 is made up of 15 amino acids. The V and J ends lost 6 bases and 0 bases respectively, with 12 bases between them. The DNA for the CDR3 is TGTGCCAGCAGACGAGGACAGAGCTCCTACAATGAGCAGTTCTTC. Amino acids: CASRRGQSSYNEQFF.

The J gene is TRBJ1-6, the V gene TRBV5-1; D is uncertain. Germline CDR1 and CDR2: SGHRS and YFSETQ. The CDR3 is 14 residues long. V dropped 0 bases and J dropped 7 bases, with 8 bases sitting between them. CDR3 nucleotides: TGCGCCAGCAGCTTGGACAATCGCAATTCACCCCTCCACTTT. It encodes CASSLDNRNSPLHF.

The gene calls are TRBV5-1 and TRBJ2-3; TRBD1 matches 7 bases. Germline V gene sequence: CDR1 SGHRS, CDR2 YFSETQ. This CDR3 spans 15 amino acids. Trimming at V came to 1 base and at J to 2 bases, leaving 4 bases not matched to a gene. The CDR3 protein is CASSLRQGTTDTQYF. The CDR3 coding sequence is TGCGCCAGCAGCTTGAGACAGGGCACCACAGATACGCAGTATTTT. The full variable domain, completed using reference TRBV5-1 and TRBJ2-3, is KAGVTQTPRYLIKTRGQQVTLSCSPISGHRSVSWYQQTPGQGLQFLFEYFSETQRNKGNFPGRFSGRQFSNSRSEMNVSTLELGDSALYLCASSLRQGTTDTQYFGPGTRLTVL.

This rearrangement joins TRBV2 to TRBJ1-2; 8 bases line up with TRBD1. This CDR3 spans 13 amino acids. The J segment lost 7 bases and the V segment lost 4 bases, leaving 5 bases of the junction unmatched. Germline V CDR1 and CDR2: SNHLY, FYNNEI. CDR3 bases: TGTGCCAGCAGTGTGCAGGGGGCAGGTGGCTACACCTTC. Translating it yields CASSVQGAGGYTF.

This rearrangement joins TRBV4-1 to TRBJ1-1, with 7 positions matching TRBD1. The CDR3 runs to 15 residues. V shed 4 bases and J 0 bases; nucleotides not matched to a gene: 5. Germline CDR1 is MGHRA and CDR2 is YSYEKL. The CDR3 coding sequence is TGCGCCAGCAGCCCCCCCAGGGGGTTGAACACTGAAGCTTTCTTT. Translating it yields CASSPPRGLNTEAFF.

The genes are TRBV30 and TRBJ1-6, with 9 nucleotides matching TRBD1. The CDR3 runs to 17 residues. Germline V gives CDR1 GTSNPN, CDR2 SVGIG (reference sequence). Losses at the gene ends were 1 base for V and 7 bases for J; bases not matched to a gene: 11. The CDR3 bases are TGTGCCTGGAGTGGACAGGGGGTAATAAGAAGCAATTCACCCCTCCACTTT. It specifies CAWSGQGVIRSNSPLHF.

This clone was seen once. The V and J genes are TRBV19 and TRBJ1-2; D is ambiguous. Per germline, CDR1 LNHDA and CDR2 SQIVND (reference sequence). The CDR3 length is 14 residues. Trimming took 5 bases from V and 1 from J, leaving 11 bases between them. CDR3 region: CASSSNRGNYGYTF. CDR3 sequence (DNA): TGTGCCAGTAGTTCTAATCGGGGTAACTATGGCTACACCTTC.

In nucleotides, the CDR3 is TGTGCCAGCAGCCCCGGGACAGGGGTGGGCGGCTACACCTTC. This gives the protein CASSPGTGVGGYTF. The chain links TRBV6-5 to TRBJ1-2; 10 bases are shared with TRBD1. V gave up 6 bases and J gave up 8 bases; unmatched junction bases: 9. Germline CDR1 MNHEY, CDR2 SVGAGI. The CDR3 has 14 residues.

This clone was picked up one time. The chain uses TRBV9 and TRBJ1-1, with 8 bases aligning to TRBD1. Germline V lookup: CDR1 SGDLS, CDR2 YYNGEE. V trimming: 3 bases; J trimming: 11 bases; junction bases outside the gene matches: 12. The CDR3 is 14 amino acids. This chain's CDR3 is CASSAMPGQGEAFF. The CDR3 bases are TGTGCCAGCAGCGCGATGCCCGGACAGGGTGAGGCTTTCTTT.

The CDR3 nucleotides read TGCGCCAGCAGCCAAGATAACGGGGGGAATTACGAGCAGTACTTC. This sequence encodes CASSQDNGGNYEQYF. The genes are TRBV4-3 and TRBJ2-7; 7 bases line up with TRBD2. This CDR3 region has 15 residues. J was trimmed by 4 bases and V by 0 bases; bases with no gene match: 6. In germline, CDR1 is LGHNA, CDR2 YSLEER.

The rearrangement links TRBV11-2 to TRBJ1-2; 7 bases are shared with TRBD1. The CDR3 spans 15 residues. Per germline, CDR1 SGHAT and CDR2 FQNNGV. V trimming: 5 bases; J trimming: 0 bases; junction bases outside the gene matches: 6. The CDR3, as DNA: TGTGCCAGCAGCCCAACCAGGGGGGCTAACTATGGCTACACCTTC. Its translation is CASSPTRGANYGYTF.

J is TRBJ1-5 and V is TRBV30; D gene uncertain. This CDR3 has 14 amino acids. The germline V and J ends were trimmed by 0 bases and 1 base, with 7 bases remaining between them. Germline lookup yields CDR1 GTSNPN and CDR2 SVGIG (reference sequence). CDR3 amino acids: CAWSVGQSNQPQHF. Here the CDR3 DNA reads TGTGCCTGGAGTGTAGGGCAGAGCAATCAGCCCCAGCATTTT. The full variable domain, rest sourced from reference TRBV30 and TRBJ1-5, is SQTIHQWPATLVQPVGSPLSLECTVEGTSNPNLYWYRQAAGRGLQLLFYSVGIGQISSEVPQNLSASRPQDRQFILSSKKLLLSDSGFYLCAWSVGQSNQPQHFGDGTRLSIL.

The gene calls are TRBV7-8 and TRBJ1-2; 9 bases are a match to TRBD1. Unmatched junction bases numbered 8, after V lost 5 bases and J lost 7 bases. The CDR3 loop spans 14 amino acids. The germline gives CDR1 SGHVS, CDR2 FQNEAQ. CDR3 DNA sequence: TGTGCCAGCAGCAAACAGGGGGCGGGTAGTGGCTACACCTTC. This sequence encodes CASSKQGAGSGYTF.

In DNA, the CDR3 is TGCGCCAGCAGCGGCCTCGTCGGGGAGCTGTTTTTT. This gives the protein CASSGLVGELFF. V gene TRBV10-2 combines with J gene TRBJ2-2; no firm D call. Germline V gene sequence: CDR1 WSHSY, CDR2 SAAADI. This CDR3 is built from 12 residues. V gave up 6 bases and J gave up 7 bases, with 9 bases separating them.

This chain joins TRBV7-9 and TRBJ1-6, with D maybe TRBD1 (6 bases). Germline loops: CDR1 SEHNR, CDR2 FQNEAQ (reference sequence). Trimming removed 0 bases from V and 14 bases from J, with 11 bases in between. This CDR3 region has 13 residues. The CDR3 is CASSLAAGGTLHF. CDR3 nucleotides: TGTGCCAGCAGCTTAGCGGCGGGGGGCACCCTCCACTTT.

The genes are TRBV10-3 and TRBJ1-2; D gene ambiguous. V lost 0 bases, J lost 7 bases, and 9 bases lay in between. The CDR3 spans 13 residues. From germline, CDR1 is ENHRY and CDR2 SYGVKD. The CDR3, as DNA: TGTGCCATCAGTGAGTCGGAGGGCCGTGGCTACACCTTC. Translating gives CAISESEGRGYTF.

The V call is TRBV9, the J call TRBJ2-2; TRBD2 matches at 7 bases. Germline CDR1 reads SGDLS; CDR2 reads YYNGEE. The ends lost 3 bases at V and 0 bases at J; junction bases unmatched: 8. The CDR3 is 17 residues long. CDR3 DNA: TGTGCCAGCAGCGCCCGAGGGGCGGGGGCGAACACCGGGGAGCTGTTTTTT. Translating it yields CASSARGAGANTGELFF.

J is TRBJ1-4 and V is TRBV30; 8 bases align to TRBD1. Germline trimming cut 1 base from V and 0 bases from J; bases unmatched to any gene: 10. The CDR3 loop spans 18 amino acids. The germline CDR1 and CDR2 sequences are GTSNPN and SVGIG (reference sequence). CDR3 in amino acids: CAWSAPDRGHTTNEKLFF. CDR3 sequence (DNA): TGTGCCTGGAGTGCCCCCGACAGGGGCCATACAACTAATGAAAAACTGTTTTTT.

V is TRBV6-4 and J is TRBJ1-1; the D gene is possibly TRBD1 (6 bases). V was clipped by 8 bases and J by 4 bases, with 14 bases between them. The germline V gene encodes CDR1 MRHNA and CDR2 SNTAGT. The CDR3 extends over 13 amino acids. CDR3: CASRSQGSTEAFF. The DNA of the CDR3 is TGTGCCAGCCGATCCCAGGGGAGCACTGAAGCTTTCTTT.

V and J are TRBV29-1 and TRBJ2-7; D uncertain. CDR1 and CDR2 from the germline V gene are SQVTM and ANQGSEA. This CDR3 region has 12 residues. With 6 bases removed from V and 2 bases from J, the gap between germline ends came to 11 bases. The CDR3 DNA follows: TGCAGCGTCAGGATTGTTGCCTACGAGCAGTACTTC. Its translation is CSVRIVAYEQYF.

The rearrangement links TRBV19 to TRBJ1-2; 9 positions match TRBD1. The ends lost 7 bases at V and 4 bases at J; junction bases unmatched: 10. The CDR3 covers 15 residues. Germline CDR1 is LNHDA and CDR2 is SQIVND (reference sequence). The CDR3 is CASTSGTGTFYGYTF. CDR3 sequence (DNA): TGTGCCAGTACCTCCGGGACAGGGACTTTCTATGGCTACACCTTC.

This clone has just one count. The chain carries TRBV30 and TRBJ1-1; a possible D gene is TRBD1 (6 bases). The germline V gene encodes CDR1 GTSNPN and CDR2 SVGIG (reference sequence). V lost 3 bases, J lost 6 bases, and 8 bases lay in between. The CDR3 runs to 11 residues. The CDR3 region is CAWRTGPEAFF. The CDR3 DNA follows: TGTGCCTGGAGGACAGGACCTGAAGCTTTCTTT.

This clone has only one observation. This chain uses TRBV5-5 with TRBJ1-1; D is undetermined. Germline assignment: CDR1 SGHKS and CDR2 YYEKEE (reference sequence). The CDR3 has 14 amino acids. V lost 2 bases and J 1 base, leaving 9 bases between the germline ends. The CDR3 region is CASSLRVTNTEAFF. CDR3 coding DNA: TGTGCCAGCAGCTTACGGGTGACGAACACTGAAGCTTTCTTT.

V gene TRBV10-3 combines with J gene TRBJ2-3; 8 nucleotides agree with TRBD1. Trimming cost V 0 bases and J 5 bases; bases outside gene matches: 7. CDR3 length equals 16 residues. Germline-derived CDR1 and CDR2 are ENHRY and SYGVKD. The CDR3 sequence: CAISESKDRALDTQYF. The CDR3 DNA sequence: TGTGCCATCAGTGAGTCGAAGGACAGGGCGTTAGATACGCAGTATTTT.

This rearrangement joins TRBV7-2 to TRBJ1-1, with a possible D match to TRBD1 (6 bases). V was trimmed by 6 bases and J by 2 bases, leaving 16 bases between them. The CDR3 is made up of 15 amino acids. Germline V gene sequence: CDR1 SGHTA, CDR2 FQGNSA. CDR3 nucleotides: TGTGCCAGCAGTCGACAGGCGGTAAAAAACACTGAAGCTTTCTTT. This encodes CASSRQAVKNTEAFF.